A selection of T cell receptor beta chains follows, all from one sample in a study of T cells after yellow fever vaccination. One entry per CDR3 protein results from TCRdb running MiXCR on the 5' RACE reads. The sample has 100,000 to 150,000 distinct CDR3 sequences, about 8.4% seen once. The sample in question was CD8+ T cells sorted from PBMCs, obtained on the day of the yellow fever booster vaccination. All receptors come from a man aged 18 to 29 who received the YFV17D yellow fever vaccine. Each CDR3 is given with its conserved first and last residue.

TRBJ2-2 TRBV7-9 CASSARDRGLNGGELFF
TRBJ2-3 TRBV7-8 CASAKTGANTDTQYF
TRBJ1-1 TRBV7-9 CASSPGQGINTEAFF
TRBJ1-2 TRBV27 CASRFRGTGDGYTF
TRBJ2-1 TRBV12-3/TRBV12-4 CASSLPLGSGSYNEQFF
TRBJ2-2 TRBV20-1 CSASQPLGELFF
TRBJ1-2 TRBV6-6 CATLGESNYGYTF
TRBJ2-5 TRBV11-3 CASSRGTSGGQETQYF
TRBJ2-3 TRBV29-1 CSVVGQGTDTQYF
TRBJ2-5 TRBV6-2/TRBV6-3 CASTDGLAGTQETQYF
TRBJ1-2 TRBV20-1 CSARGQINPYGYTF
TRBJ2-1 TRBV7-6 CASSLVPSGGPAHEQFF
TRBJ2-1 TRBV6-2/TRBV6-3 CASSLGLLEYNEQFF
TRBJ2-7 TRBV9 CASSVGTGAAYEQYF
TRBJ1-1 TRBV4-1 CASSQDEWGNTEAFF
TRBJ1-2 TRBV7-8 CASSLVFGSNYGYTF
TRBJ2-3 TRBV4-1 CASSLRARGVSQDTQYF
TRBJ2-2 TRBV4-3 CASSQDRGGLGGELFF
TRBJ1-5 TRBV20-1 CSASDTGVMNQPQHF
TRBJ2-3 TRBV15 CATSRDTDTQYF
TRBJ2-1 TRBV4-1 CASSQGRTPEWDEQFF
TRBJ1-2 TRBV15 CATSHDSVNGYTF
TRBJ2-1 TRBV4-3 CASSRPSGVEVVNEQFF
TRBJ2-1 TRBV7-2 CASSPGTIVNEQFF
TRBJ1-1 TRBV12-3/TRBV12-4 CASSLTGEGNTEAFF
TRBJ1-1 TRBV6-2/TRBV6-3 CASSPWGVDTEAFF
TRBJ2-3 TRBV4-1 CASSQLVDGVGTDTQYF
TRBJ1-1 TRBV14 CASSQEFWDRVAEAFF
TRBJ2-5 TRBV21-1 CASSSHDMQETQYF
TRBJ2-1 TRBV20-1 CSAREGLAAYNEQFF
TRBJ1-1 TRBV6-6 CASNPGHEAFF
TRBJ2-5 TRBV7-9 CASSLGPEGTLQETQYF
TRBJ1-4 TRBV4-1 CASSQDRTGEEKLFF
TRBJ2-5 TRBV6-5 CASSWDENQETQYF
TRBJ2-3 TRBV6-2/TRBV6-3 CASSSPSGVTDTQYF
TRBJ2-5 TRBV5-1 CASSLARDRLETQYF
TRBJ2-2 TRBV6-5 CASSYSRPGELFF
TRBJ1-1 TRBV5-1 CASSLGLGDTEAFF
TRBJ1-5 TRBV19 CASSPAGMNQPQHF
TRBJ2-7 TRBV4-3 CASSQEASGVSEQYF
TRBJ2-1 TRBV5-1 CASSTGLAGHTSSYNEQFF
TRBJ1-1 TRBV9 CASSVARTGTEAFF
TRBJ2-3 TRBV20-1 CSARDGGAQAITDTQYF
TRBJ1-1 TRBV7-2 CASSLGDGSEAFF